The subject of this entry is one T cell receptor (beta chain). Germline-derived CDR1 and CDR2 are LNHNV and YYDKDF (reference sequence). Trimming took 0 bases from V and 7 from J; bases not matched to a gene: 4. This CDR3 comprises 15 residues. Symptom resolution, clearance, or two negative PCRs marked the recovered donors of Cohort 3. This entry is derived from a study of blood T cell repertoires in COVID-19. Clones were sequenced by immunoSEQ multiplex PCR, and TCRdb holds only the in-frame ones, with some missing. The data show 360,000 or so clones, 87% seen once. The rearrangement links TRBV15 to TRBJ2-1; 9 bases fit TRBD2. Sequenced material: PBMCs or T cells enriched from blood (not recorded which). This clonotype was obtained from a woman in her 30s who had recovered from COVID-19. CDR3 nucleotide sequence: TGTGCCACCAGCAGAGAAGTAGCGGGGGTAAATGAGCAGTTCTTC. Translating it yields CATSREVAGVNEQFF.